This is a list of T cell receptor beta chains from one sample in a study of cytomegalovirus exposure and HLA in healthy donors. The assay was immunoSEQ multiplex PCR, and TCRdb's table has in-frame clones only and misses some. The sample lists 95,000 to 150,000 clones; less than 75% were seen once. Sequencing input: PBMCs. These receptors were taken from a woman aged 40 to 55 in good health and CMV-seronegative. CDR3s include the opening cysteine and the closing phenylalanine or tryptophan. D genes are given only for firm matches. Not every row has a clone size; where given, it reads once, few, many or a size class.

v_gene,d_gene,j_gene,abundance,CDR3aa,CDR3nt
TRBV15,NA,TRBJ2-7,NA,CATSRGQGSYEQYF,TGTGCCACCAGCAGAGGGCAGGGTTCCTACGAGCAGTACTTC
TRBV5-6,TRBD1,TRBJ2-2,few,CASSRAGTGGTGELFF,TGTGCCAGCAGCCGGGCCGGGACAGGGGGTACCGGGGAGCTGTTTTTT
TRBV18,TRBD2,TRBJ2-4,NA,CASSPSGGNGDQNIQYF,TGTGCCAGCTCACCCTCGGGAGGGAACGGAGATCAAAACATTCAGTACTTC
TRBV7-2,TRBD1,TRBJ2-4,once,CASSPRGQGGNIQYF,TGTGCCAGCAGCCCGCGGGGACAGGGTGGGAACATTCAGTACTTC
TRBV7-2,NA,TRBJ1-4,NA,CASSLDLSRTGEKLFF,TGTGCCAGCAGCTTAGATCTATCCCGGACGGGAGAAAAACTGTTTTTT
TRBV19,TRBD2,TRBJ2-1,NA,CASSARGGTYNEQFF,TGTGCCAGTAGTGCCCGGGGGGGCACCTACAATGAGCAGTTCTTC
TRBV14,TRBD1,TRBJ2-7,NA,CASSPRDRGLNVYEQYF,TGTGCCAGCAGCCCGCGTGACAGGGGGCTGAATGTCTACGAGCAGTACTTC
TRBV11-3,NA,TRBJ2-2,NA,CASSTFRTGELFF,TGTGCCAGCAGTACTTTTCGGACCGGGGAGCTGTTTTTT
TRBV5-5,TRBD1,TRBJ1-1,NA,CASSFTYDRVNTEAFF,TGTGCCAGCAGCTTTACATATGACAGGGTGAACACTGAAGCTTTCTTT
TRBV4-2,TRBD1,TRBJ1-5,NA,CASSQAVDRDSNQPQHF,TGTGCCAGCAGCCAAGCTGTGGACAGGGATAGCAATCAGCCCCAGCATTTT
TRBV6-6,NA,TRBJ1-1,NA,CANSLGATEAFF,TGTGCCAACTCGCTTGGTGCCACTGAAGCTTTCTTT
TRBV6-5,NA,TRBJ2-4,few,CASSPTSTSVQYF,TGTGCCAGCAGCCCTACATCCACGAGCGTCCAGTACTTC
TRBV7-7,NA,TRBJ2-1,NA,CASSHQSAPLNEQFF,TGTGCTAGCAGCCACCAGAGCGCGCCACTCAATGAGCAGTTCTTC
TRBV7-2,TRBD1,TRBJ2-7,NA,CASSIRDRSHEQYF,TGTGCCAGCAGCATCCGGGACAGGTCCCACGAGCAGTACTTC
TRBV5-6,NA,TRBJ1-3,NA,CASSLLNSNTIYF,TGTGCCAGCAGCTTGTTAAATAGCAACACCATATATTTT
TRBV19,NA,TRBJ2-7,NA,CASSRVNPRQGLYEQYF,TGTGCCAGTAGTCGGGTCAACCCCCGCCAGGGGCTCTACGAGCAGTACTTC
TRBV6-6,TRBD1,TRBJ1-5,NA,CASSSTGGGNQPQHF,TGTGCCAGCAGTTCTACAGGGGGAGGCAATCAGCCCCAGCATTTT
TRBV28,TRBD1,TRBJ1-3,NA,CASSPPQGRIGNTIYF,TGTGCCAGCAGTCCACCACAGGGGAGGATTGGAAACACCATATATTTT
TRBV5-6,NA,TRBJ1-1,NA,CASSGGWVDTEAFF,TGTGCCAGCAGCGGGGGGTGGGTCGACACTGAAGCTTTCTTT
TRBV10-3,TRBD1,TRBJ2-5,NA,CATDLGDRGRTQYF,TGTGCCACCGATTTGGGGGACAGGGGGAGGACCCAGTACTTC
TRBV7-9,NA,TRBJ2-2,NA,CASSQGSAGELFF,TGTGCCAGCAGCCAGGGTTCGGCCGGGGAGCTGTTTTTT
TRBV19,NA,TRBJ2-7,once,CASTPGSNSYEQYF,TGTGCCAGTACCCCGGGAAGCAACTCCTACGAGCAGTACTTC
TRBV28,NA,TRBJ2-3,NA,CASSRGVAPGPDTQYF,TGTGCCAGCAGTAGGGGCGTCGCGCCCGGCCCAGATACGCAGTATTTT
TRBV27,NA,TRBJ2-1,NA,CASSTSSYNEQFF,TGTGCCAGCAGCACTAGCTCCTACAATGAGCAGTTCTTC
TRBV5-6,TRBD2,TRBJ2-3,NA,CASSSGLGTDTQYF,TGTGCCAGCAGCTCGGGACTAGGCACAGATACGCAGTATTTT
TRBV9,NA,TRBJ2-1,NA,CASSSGQPNEQFF,TGTGCCAGCAGCTCTGGACAGCCCAATGAGCAGTTCTTC
TRBV6-5,NA,TRBJ1-2,few,CASSREAPANYGYTF,TGTGCCAGCAGTCGGGAGGCACCAGCTAACTATGGCTACACCTTC
TRBV28,NA,TRBJ2-1,once,CASIAGFFNEQFF,TGTGCCAGCATCGCAGGGTTCTTCAATGAGCAGTTCTTC
TRBV20-1,NA,TRBJ1-2,NA,CSVDYGYTF,TGCAGTGTCGACTATGGCTACACCTTC
TRBV4-2,TRBD2,TRBJ2-3,NA,CASSQVKRLAENTDTQYF,TGTGCCAGCAGCCAAGTCAAAAGACTAGCGGAAAACACAGATACGCAGTATTTT
TRBV7-2,NA,TRBJ2-3,NA,CASSPSTVSTDTQYF,TGTGCCAGCAGCCCTTCGACAGTGAGCACAGATACGCAGTATTTT
TRBV6-4,TRBD1,TRBJ2-7,NA,CASSDQGAGEQYF,TGTGCCAGCAGTGACCAGGGGGCGGGCGAGCAGTACTTC
TRBV5-5,NA,TRBJ2-1,NA,CASSLAGADNEQFF,TGTGCCAGCAGCTTGGCTGGCGCGGACAATGAGCAGTTCTTC
TRBV9,NA,TRBJ1-6,few,CASSPRQDSPLHF,TGTGCCAGCAGCCCCCGACAGGATTCACCCCTCCACTTT
TRBV19,NA,TRBJ2-7,NA,CASSPPRALSYEQYF,TGTGCCAGTAGTCCACCGCGGGCCCTCTCCTACGAGCAGTACTTC
TRBV19,TRBD1,TRBJ1-2,NA,CASETGGTDSYGYTF,TGTGCCAGCGAGACAGGGGGCACCGACTCCTATGGCTACACCTTC
TRBV30,NA,TRBJ2-7,once,CAWSVVQAHEQYF,TGTGCCTGGAGTGTTGTCCAAGCGCACGAGCAGTACTTC
TRBV5-1,NA,TRBJ2-1,NA,CASSPGGGTGNNEQFF,TGCGCCAGCAGCCCGGGGGGTGGGACAGGAAACAATGAGCAGTTCTTC